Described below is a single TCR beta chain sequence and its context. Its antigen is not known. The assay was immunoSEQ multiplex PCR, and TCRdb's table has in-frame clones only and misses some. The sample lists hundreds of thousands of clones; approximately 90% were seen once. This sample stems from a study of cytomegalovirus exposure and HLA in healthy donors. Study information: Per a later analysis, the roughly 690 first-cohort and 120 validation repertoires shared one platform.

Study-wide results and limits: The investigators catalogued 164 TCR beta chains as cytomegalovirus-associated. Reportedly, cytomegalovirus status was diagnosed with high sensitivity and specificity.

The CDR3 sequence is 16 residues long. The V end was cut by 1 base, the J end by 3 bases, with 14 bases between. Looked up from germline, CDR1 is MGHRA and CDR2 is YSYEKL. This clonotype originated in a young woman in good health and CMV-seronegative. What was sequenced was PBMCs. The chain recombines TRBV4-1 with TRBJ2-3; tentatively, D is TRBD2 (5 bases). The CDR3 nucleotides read TGCGCCAGCAGCCAAGTGAGGGTTACTAGAACAGATACGCAGTATTTT. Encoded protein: CASSQVRVTRTDTQYF.